These 2 T cell receptor beta chains were sequenced from one sample in a study of somatic mutations in cytotoxic T cells in rheumatoid arthritis. The protocol was immunoSEQ multiplex PCR, while the TCRdb copy is restricted to in-frame clones and leaves out a portion. The repertoire holds thousands of clones, with roughly 80% as singletons. Sequenced: CD8+ T cells sorted from blood. Every receptor here comes from a man aged 35 to 55 with rheumatoid arthritis.

The V gene is TRBV5-8, the J gene TRBJ2-1, with D possibly TRBD2 on 6 matching bases. Germline V CDR1 and CDR2: SGHTS, YDEGEE. This CDR3 is built from 17 residues. V lost 5 bases and J lost 0, with 18 bases in between. The CDR3 here is CASSFAGLPSSYNEQFF. The CDR3 nucleotides are TGTGCCAGCAGTTTTGCGGGACTCCCGAGCTCCTACAATGAGCAGTTCTTC.

This rearrangement joins TRBV5-6 to TRBJ2-3; TRBD2 agrees at 11 bases. The V gene end was trimmed by 2 bases and the J gene end by 4 bases; junction bases not matched to a gene: 6. The CDR3 is made up of 16 amino acids. The germline gives CDR1 SGHDT, CDR2 YYEEEE. The CDR3 is CASSFKLAGVADTQYF. CDR3 nucleotide sequence: TGTGCCAGCAGCTTTAAACTAGCGGGAGTGGCAGATACGCAGTATTTT.